This record looks at one T cell receptor beta chain sequence and its context. Unique molecular identifiers were incorporated into the prepared TCRbeta library. One entry per CDR3 protein, called by TCRdb with MiXCR from the PCR reads. The sample shows approximately 390,000 distinct CDR3 sequences, roughly a tenth of them seen only once. The data derive from a study of T-cell reconstitution after alpha-beta-depleted transplantation in children. CDR1 is MGHDK and CDR2 is SYGVNS in the germline V gene. The CDR3 has 14 amino acids. The J segment lost 8 bases and the V segment lost 10 bases, leaving 11 bases of the junction unmatched.

The clonotype comes from a human donor who donated a stem cell graft to a child with acute myeloid leukemia. The starting material was PBMCs from the stem cell graft donor, obtained from the stem cell graft. V is TRBV25-1 and J is TRBJ2-1; 10 nucleotides align to TRBD1. The CDR3, as DNA: TGTGCCAACCGGGGGACAGGGGAAGCGGATGAGCAGTTCTTC. Translating it yields CANRGTGEADEQFF.